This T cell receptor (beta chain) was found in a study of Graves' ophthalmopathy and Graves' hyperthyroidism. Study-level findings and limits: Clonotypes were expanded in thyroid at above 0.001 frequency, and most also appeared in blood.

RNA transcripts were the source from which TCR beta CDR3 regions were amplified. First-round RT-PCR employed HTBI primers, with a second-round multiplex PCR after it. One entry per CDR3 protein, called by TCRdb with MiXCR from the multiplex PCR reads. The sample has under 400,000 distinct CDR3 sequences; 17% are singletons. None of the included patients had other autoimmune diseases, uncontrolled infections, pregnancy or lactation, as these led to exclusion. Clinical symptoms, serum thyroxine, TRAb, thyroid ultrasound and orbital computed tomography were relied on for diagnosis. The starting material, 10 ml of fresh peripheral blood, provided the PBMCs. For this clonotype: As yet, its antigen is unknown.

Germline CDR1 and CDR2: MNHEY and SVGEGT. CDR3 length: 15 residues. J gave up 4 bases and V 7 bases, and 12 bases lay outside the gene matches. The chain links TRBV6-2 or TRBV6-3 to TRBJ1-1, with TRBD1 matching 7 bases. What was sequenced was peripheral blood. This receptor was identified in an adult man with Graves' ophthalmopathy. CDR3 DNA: TGTGCCAGCACCTTAAGACAGGGTCTCGGCACTGAAGCTTTCTTT. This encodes CASTLRQGLGTEAFF.